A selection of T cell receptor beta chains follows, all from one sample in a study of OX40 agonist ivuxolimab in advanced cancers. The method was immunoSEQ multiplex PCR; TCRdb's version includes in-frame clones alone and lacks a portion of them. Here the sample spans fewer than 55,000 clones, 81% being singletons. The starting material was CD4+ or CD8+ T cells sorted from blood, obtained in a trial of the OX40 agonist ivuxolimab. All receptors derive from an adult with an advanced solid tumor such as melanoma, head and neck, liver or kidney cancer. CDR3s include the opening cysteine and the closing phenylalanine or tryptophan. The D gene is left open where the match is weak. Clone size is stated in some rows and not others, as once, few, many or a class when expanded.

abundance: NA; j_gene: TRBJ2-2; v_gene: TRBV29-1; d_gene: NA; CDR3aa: CSVYHSNTGELFF; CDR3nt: TGCAGCGTTTACCATTCGAACACCGGGGAGCTGTTTTTT
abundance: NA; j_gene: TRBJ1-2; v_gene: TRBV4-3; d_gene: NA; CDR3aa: CASSQGVSSYGYTF; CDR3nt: TGCGCCAGCAGCCAAGGGGTCTCATCCTATGGCTACACCTTC
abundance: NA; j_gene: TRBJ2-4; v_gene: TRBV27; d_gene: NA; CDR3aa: CASSTGSGNIQYF; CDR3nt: TGTGCCAGCAGCACAGGGTCAGGAAACATTCAGTACTTC
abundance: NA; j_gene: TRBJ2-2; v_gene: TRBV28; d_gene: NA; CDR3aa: CASSLIGSLVAGELFF; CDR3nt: TGTGCCAGCAGTTTAATAGGGAGCCTTGTTGCCGGGGAGCTGTTTTTT
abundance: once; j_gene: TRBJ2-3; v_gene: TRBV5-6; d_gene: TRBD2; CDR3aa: CASSGGLADTGTYTDTQYF; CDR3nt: TGTGCCAGCAGCGGGGGACTAGCGGACACAGGAACCTACACAGATACGCAGTATTTT
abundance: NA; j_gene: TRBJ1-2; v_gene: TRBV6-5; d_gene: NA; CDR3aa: CASSYREGDYGYTF; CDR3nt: TGTGCCAGCAGTTACCGGGAGGGGGACTATGGCTACACCTTC
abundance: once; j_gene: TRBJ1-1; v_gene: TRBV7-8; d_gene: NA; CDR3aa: CASSLGNAALSEHTEAFF; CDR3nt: TGTGCCAGCAGCTTAGGAAATGCAGCTCTGTCGGAACACACTGAAGCTTTCTTT
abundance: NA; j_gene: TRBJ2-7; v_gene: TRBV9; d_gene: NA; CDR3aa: CASSPSELVMYEQYF; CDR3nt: TGTGCCAGCAGCCCCTCGGAACTAGTGATGTACGAGCAGTACTTC
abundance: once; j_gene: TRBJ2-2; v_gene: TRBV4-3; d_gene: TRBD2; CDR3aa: CASRRLADENTGELFF; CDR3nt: TGCGCCAGCCGACGACTAGCGGATGAGAACACCGGGGAGCTGTTTTTT
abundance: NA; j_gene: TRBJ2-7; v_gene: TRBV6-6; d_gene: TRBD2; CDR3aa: CASRFRDYPYEQYF; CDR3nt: TGTGCCAGCAGGTTCCGGGACTACCCCTACGAGCAGTACTTC
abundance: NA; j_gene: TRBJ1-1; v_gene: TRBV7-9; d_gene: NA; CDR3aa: CASSPLGPMNTEAFF; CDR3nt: TGTGCCAGCAGCCCATTGGGGCCCATGAACACTGAAGCTTTCTTT
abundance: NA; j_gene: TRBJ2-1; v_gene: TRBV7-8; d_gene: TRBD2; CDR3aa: CASSRTSGSLGEQFF; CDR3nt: TGTGCCAGCAGCCGGACTAGCGGGAGTCTAGGTGAGCAGTTCTTC
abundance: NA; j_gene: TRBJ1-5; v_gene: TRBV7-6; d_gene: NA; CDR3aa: CASSLEGNSNQPQHF; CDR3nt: TGTGCCAGCAGCTTAGAGGGGAATAGCAATCAGCCCCAGCATTTT
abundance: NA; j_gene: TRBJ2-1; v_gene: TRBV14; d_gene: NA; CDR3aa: CASSQAGVTFLEDEQFF; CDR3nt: TGTGCCAGCAGCCAAGCAGGCGTAACCTTCCTAGAGGATGAGCAGTTCTTC
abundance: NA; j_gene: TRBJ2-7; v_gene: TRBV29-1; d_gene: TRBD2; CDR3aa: CSVETSLAGGAYEQYF; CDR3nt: TGCAGCGTTGAAACAAGCCTAGCGGGAGGGGCCTACGAGCAGTACTTC
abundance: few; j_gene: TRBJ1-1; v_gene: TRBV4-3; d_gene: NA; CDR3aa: CASSQDSGVTEAFF; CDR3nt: TGCGCCAGCAGCCAAGACTCAGGGGTCACTGAAGCTTTCTTT
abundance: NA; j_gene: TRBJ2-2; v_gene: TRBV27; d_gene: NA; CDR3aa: CASSLSGPNTGELFF; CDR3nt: TGTGCCAGCAGTTTATCGGGACCAAACACCGGGGAGCTGTTTTTT
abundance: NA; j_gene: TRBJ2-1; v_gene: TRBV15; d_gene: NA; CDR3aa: CAAGGAPYNEQFF; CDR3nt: TGTGCCGCAGGGGGGGCACCTTACAATGAGCAGTTCTTC
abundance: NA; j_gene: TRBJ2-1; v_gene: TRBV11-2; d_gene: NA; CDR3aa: CASSLGSEQFF; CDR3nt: TGTGCCAGCAGCTTAGGGAGTGAGCAGTTCTTC
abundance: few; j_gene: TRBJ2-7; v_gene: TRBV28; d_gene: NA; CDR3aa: CASSFGHSYEQYF; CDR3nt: TGTGCCAGCAGTTTTGGCCACTCCTACGAGCAGTACTTC
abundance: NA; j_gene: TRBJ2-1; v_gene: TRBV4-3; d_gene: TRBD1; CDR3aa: CASSQRLGDRTSGEQFF; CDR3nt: TGCGCCAGCAGCCAAAGACTGGGGGACAGGACCTCCGGTGAGCAGTTCTTC
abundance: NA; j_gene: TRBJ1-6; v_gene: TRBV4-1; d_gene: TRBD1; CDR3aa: CASSQDGQGASSPLHF; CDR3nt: TGCGCCAGCAGCCAAGATGGACAGGGGGCTAGTTCACCCCTCCACTTT
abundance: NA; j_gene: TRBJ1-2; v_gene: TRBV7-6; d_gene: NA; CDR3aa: CASSGAGESRRYGYTF; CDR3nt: TGTGCCAGCAGCGGGGCAGGTGAATCTCGAAGATATGGCTACACCTTC
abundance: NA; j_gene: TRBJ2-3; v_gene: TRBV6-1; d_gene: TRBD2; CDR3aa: CASSEGLAGGLYTQYF; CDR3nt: TGTGCCAGCAGTGAAGGGCTAGCGGGGGGCCTCTATACGCAGTATTTT
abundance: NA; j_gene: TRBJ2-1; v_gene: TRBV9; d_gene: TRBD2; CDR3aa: CASSVGLAVNNEQFF; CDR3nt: TGTGCCAGCAGCGTAGGACTAGCGGTGAACAATGAGCAGTTCTTC
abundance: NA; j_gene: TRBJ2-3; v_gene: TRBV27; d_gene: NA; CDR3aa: CASSLALAPGGDTQYF; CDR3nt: TGTGCCAGCAGTTTGGCATTAGCCCCAGGTGGAGATACGCAGTATTTT
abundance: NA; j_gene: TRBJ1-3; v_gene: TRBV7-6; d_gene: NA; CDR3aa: CASSLQPYSGNTIYF; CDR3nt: TGTGCCAGCAGCTTACAGCCTTACTCTGGAAACACCATATATTTT
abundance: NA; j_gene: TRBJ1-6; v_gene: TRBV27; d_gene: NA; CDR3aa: CASSLRVSSYNSPLHF; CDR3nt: TGTGCCAGCAGTTTAAGGGTCAGCTCCTATAATTCACCCCTCCACTTT
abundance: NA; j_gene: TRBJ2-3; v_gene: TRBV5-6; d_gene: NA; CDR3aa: CASSLGEDTQYF; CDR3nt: TGTGCCAGCAGCTTGGGAGAAGATACGCAGTATTTT
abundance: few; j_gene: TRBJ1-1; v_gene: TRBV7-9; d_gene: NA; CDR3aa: CAIDRPEAFF; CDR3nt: TGTGCCATCGACAGACCTGAAGCTTTCTTT